The 2 T cell receptor beta chains reported below all come from one sample, sequenced in a study of control samples from healthy donors and cancer patients. This table comes from immunoSEQ multiplex PCR, and its TCRdb copy is limited to in-frame clones, with some not included. The sample yields tens of thousands of clones, 80% to 95% seen once. Sequencing used PBMCs. Source of these receptors: a woman in her thirties or forties with head and neck cancer.

The chain combines TRBV19 with TRBJ1-2, with D possibly being TRBD1 (6 bases). The CDR3 sequence is 16 residues long. CDR1 and CDR2 from the germline V gene are LNHDA and SQIVND (reference sequence). The germline V and J ends were trimmed by 1 base and 0 bases, with 12 bases remaining between them. The CDR3 coding sequence is TGTGCCAGTAGTATAGCGGCGGGGGCCGCTAACTATGGCTACACCTTC. Its translation: CASSIAAGAANYGYTF.

V gene TRBV5-5 combines with J gene TRBJ1-6; 7 bases align to TRBD1. CDR3 size: 15 residues. Losses at the gene ends were 3 bases for V and 6 bases for J; bases not matched to a gene: 6. CDR1 is SGHKS and CDR2 is YYEKEE in the germline V gene (reference sequence). The DNA for the CDR3 is TGTGCCAGCAGCTCCCTGACAGGGCTTAATTCACCCCTCCACTTT. Amino acids: CASSSLTGLNSPLHF.